This T cell receptor (beta chain) was identified during a study of post-analysis software for immune sequencing data. Sequencing libraries made from TCR beta cDNA carried unique molecular identifiers. TCRdb redid the calling of the PCR reads with MiXCR, one entry per CDR3 protein. The sample consists of about 160,000 distinct CDR3 sequences, under 40% of them appearing once. This CDR3 is built from 14 residues. Germline trimming cut 6 bases from V and 6 bases from J; bases unmatched to any gene: 12. The V gene's germline CDR1 is DFQATT and CDR2 SNEGSKA (reference sequence). The sequence was collected from a girl aged 10-17 years with multiple sclerosis. This sample comprised blood, obtained after autologous hematopoietic stem cell transplantation. The chain is built from TRBV20-1 and TRBJ2-7; 9 nucleotides line up with TRBD1. In nucleotides, the CDR3 is TGCAGTGCGAAATCCCCGGGACAGGGTCCCGAGCAGTACTTC. This sequence encodes CSAKSPGQGPEQYF.